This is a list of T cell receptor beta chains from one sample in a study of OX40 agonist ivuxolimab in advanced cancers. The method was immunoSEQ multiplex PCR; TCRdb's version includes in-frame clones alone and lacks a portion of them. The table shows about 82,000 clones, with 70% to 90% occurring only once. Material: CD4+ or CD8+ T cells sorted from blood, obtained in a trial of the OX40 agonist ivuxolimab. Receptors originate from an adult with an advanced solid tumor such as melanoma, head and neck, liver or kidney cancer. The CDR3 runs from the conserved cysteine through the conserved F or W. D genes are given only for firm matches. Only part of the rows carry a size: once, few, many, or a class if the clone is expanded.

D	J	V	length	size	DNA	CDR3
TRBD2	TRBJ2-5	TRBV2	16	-	TGTGCCAGCAGTGAAGCTAGCGGGAGGGGGAAAGAGACCCAGTACTTC	CASSEASGRGKETQYF
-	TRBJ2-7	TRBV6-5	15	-	TGTGCCAGCAGTTTTAGGGGGAAAGGGTCCTACGAGCAGTACTTC	CASSFRGKGSYEQYF
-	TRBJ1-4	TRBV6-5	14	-	TGTGCCAGCAGTTCCGGGATTCGAGGAGAAAAACTGTTTTTT	CASSSGIRGEKLFF
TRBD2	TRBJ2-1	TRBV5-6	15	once	TGTGCCAGCAGCGCGGGACTAGCGTCCTACAATGAGCAGTTCTTC	CASSAGLASYNEQFF
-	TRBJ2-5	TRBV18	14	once	TGTGCCAGCTCACCATGGACCTTCAACCAGACCCAGTACTTC	CASSPWTFNQTQYF
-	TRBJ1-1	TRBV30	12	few	TGTGCCTGGAGGGATTCGTGGTCTGAAGCTTTCTTT	CAWRDSWSEAFF
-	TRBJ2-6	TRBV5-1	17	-	TGCGCCAGCAGCCCCAATGGCTGGGAGGCTGGGGCCAACGTCCTGACTTTC	CASSPNGWEAGANVLTF
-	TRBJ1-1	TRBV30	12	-	TGTGCCTGGAGTGAGGACAGTTCTGAAGCTTTCTTT	CAWSEDSSEAFF
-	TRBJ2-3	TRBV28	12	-	TGTGCCAGCAGCCCACACGGGGATACGCAGTATTTT	CASSPHGDTQYF
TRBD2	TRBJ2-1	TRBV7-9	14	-	TGTGCCAGCAGCTTACGAGCTAGCGGCAATGAGCAGTTCTTC	CASSLRASGNEQFF
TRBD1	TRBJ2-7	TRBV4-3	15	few	TGCGCCAGCAGCCTCTCGGGACAGGGTCCCTACGAGCAGTACTTC	CASSLSGQGPYEQYF
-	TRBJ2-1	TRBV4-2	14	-	TGTGCCAGCAGCCTGGGGCAGCCCTACAATGAGCAGTTCTTC	CASSLGQPYNEQFF
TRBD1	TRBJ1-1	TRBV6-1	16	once	TGTGCCAGCAGTGGGGACAGGCCCATTAGGAACACTGAAGCTTTCTTT	CASSGDRPIRNTEAFF
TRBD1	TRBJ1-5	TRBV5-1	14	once	TGCGCCAGGGGGGACAGGGATAGCAATCAGCCCCAGCATTTT	CARGDRDSNQPQHF
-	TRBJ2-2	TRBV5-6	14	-	TGTGCCAGCAGCTTGGTCACGAACACCGGGGAGCTGTTTTTT	CASSLVTNTGELFF
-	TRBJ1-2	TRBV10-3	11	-	TGTGCCATCAGTGACCCCTATGGCTACACCTTC	CAISDPYGYTF
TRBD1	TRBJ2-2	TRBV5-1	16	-	TGCGCCAGCAACCCCGCCGGACAGGGAGGCACCGGGGAGCTGTTTTTT	CASNPAGQGGTGELFF
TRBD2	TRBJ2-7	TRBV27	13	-	TGTGCCAGCCGGACTAGCGGGAGAATTGAGCAGTACTTC	CASRTSGRIEQYF
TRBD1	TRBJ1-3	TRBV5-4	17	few	TGTGCCAGCAGCAAGGACAGGCAGATTTACTCTGGAAACACCATATATTTT	CASSKDRQIYSGNTIYF
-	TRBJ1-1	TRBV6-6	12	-	TGTGCCAGCACGCTTATGAACACTGAAGCTTTCTTT	CASTLMNTEAFF
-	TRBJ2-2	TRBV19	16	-	TGTGCCAGTAGTCCGACGATTAGCGCGAACACCGGGGAGCTGTTTTTT	CASSPTISANTGELFF
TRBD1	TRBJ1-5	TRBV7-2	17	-	TGTGCCAGCAGCTTAGCGCGTTTGGGACAGCGCAATCAGCCCCAGCATTTT	CASSLARLGQRNQPQHF
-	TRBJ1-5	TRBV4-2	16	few	TGTGCCAGCAGCCAAGATGTCTTTCGGGGCAATCAGCCCCAGCATTTT	CASSQDVFRGNQPQHF
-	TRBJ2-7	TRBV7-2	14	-	TGTGCCAGCAGCTTGGCGGGGCCCTCCTACGAGCAGTACTTC	CASSLAGPSYEQYF
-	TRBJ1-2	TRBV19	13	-	TGTGCCAGTAGGTACGGGGAGAGAGGCGGCTACACCTTC	CASRYGERGGYTF
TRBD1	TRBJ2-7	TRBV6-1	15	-	TGTGCCAGCAATCATAGGGGACAGGGGGTCTACGAGCAGTACTTC	CASNHRGQGVYEQYF
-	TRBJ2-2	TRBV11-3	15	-	TGTGCCAGCAGCCCGGGACGGGCGAACACCGGGGAGCTGTTTTTT	CASSPGRANTGELFF
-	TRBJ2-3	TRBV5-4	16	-	TGTGCCAGCAGCTTGGACTCAATTTCTAGCACAGATACGCAGTATTTT	CASSLDSISSTDTQYF
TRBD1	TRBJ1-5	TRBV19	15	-	TGTGCCAGTAGTATCACAGGGGGGGATAATCAGCCCCAGCATTTT	CASSITGGDNQPQHF
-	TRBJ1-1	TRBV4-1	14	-	TGCGCCAGCAGCCAACGGACGTTGAACACTGAAGCTTTCTTT	CASSQRTLNTEAFF
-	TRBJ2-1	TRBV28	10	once	TGTGCCAGCGCGTCTTATGAGCAGTTCTTC	CASASYEQFF
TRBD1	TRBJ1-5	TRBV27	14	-	TGTGCCAGCAGTTTGGCAGGGGGCCGTCAGCCCCAGCATTTT	CASSLAGGRQPQHF
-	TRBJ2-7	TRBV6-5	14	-	TGTGCCAGCAGTCAAAACAGCGGTTTCTACGAGCAGTACTTC	CASSQNSGFYEQYF
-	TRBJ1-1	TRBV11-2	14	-	TGTGCCAGCAGCCAATTCGGATCCAACACTGAAGCTTTCTTT	CASSQFGSNTEAFF
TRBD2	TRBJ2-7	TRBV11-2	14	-	TGTGCCAGCAGCTTAGCGAGGGCTAGCGGCGAGCAGTACTTC	CASSLARASGEQYF
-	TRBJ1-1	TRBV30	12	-	TGTGCCTGGAGTATACCCTCGGGGGCAGCTTTCTTT	CAWSIPSGAAFF
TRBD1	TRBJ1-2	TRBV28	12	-	TGTGCCAGCACAGCACAGGGGAGCGGCTACACCTTC	CASTAQGSGYTF
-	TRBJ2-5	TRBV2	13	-	TGTGCCAGCAATGCAGGACGGCAAGAGACCCAGTACTTC	CASNAGRQETQYF
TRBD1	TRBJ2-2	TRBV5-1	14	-	TGCGCCAGCAGCTGGACAGGTCCCACCGGGGAGCTGTTTTTT	CASSWTGPTGELFF
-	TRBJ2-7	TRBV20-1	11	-	TGCAGTGCTAGAGTGGTAAACGAGCAGTACTTC	CSARVVNEQYF
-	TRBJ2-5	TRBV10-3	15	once	TGTGCCATCAGTGAAGGCGCTAGTGGGATAGAGACCCAGTACTTC	CAISEGASGIETQYF
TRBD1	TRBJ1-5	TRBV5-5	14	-	TGTGCCAGCAGCTACGGACAGGGCAATCAGCCCCAGCATTTT	CASSYGQGNQPQHF
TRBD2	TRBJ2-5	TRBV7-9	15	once	TGTGCCAGCAGCCCTGGGACTAGCGAAAAAGAGACCCAGTACTTC	CASSPGTSEKETQYF
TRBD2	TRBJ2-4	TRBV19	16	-	TGTGCCACTCACCCCGGGCTAGCGGGAGCCAAAAACATTCAGTACTTC	CATHPGLAGAKNIQYF
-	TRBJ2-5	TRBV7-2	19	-	TGTGCCAGCAGCTCCAAATCCAACTCCGGGACTCGCAGTCAAGAGACCCAGTACTTC	CASSSKSNSGTRSQETQYF
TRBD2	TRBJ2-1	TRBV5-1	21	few	TGCGCCAGCAGCTTGGTCGGTCTGGGGACTAGCGGGTGGAGCTCCTACAATGAGCAGTTCTTC	CASSLVGLGTSGWSSYNEQFF
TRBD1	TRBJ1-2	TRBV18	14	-	TGTGCCAGCTCACCGGACAGGGAAGTTGGCGGCTACACCTTC	CASSPDREVGGYTF
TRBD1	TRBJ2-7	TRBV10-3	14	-	TGTGCCATCAGTGGGACAGGTTCTACCTACGAGCAGTACTTC	CAISGTGSTYEQYF
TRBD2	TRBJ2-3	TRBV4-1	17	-	TGCGCCAGCAGCCAGGGCCATGCGGGAGGGCCAACAGATACGCAGTATTTT	CASSQGHAGGPTDTQYF